This entry is about one T cell receptor (beta chain). Antigen: not known. Using immunoSEQ multiplex PCR, the repertoire was profiled, and TCRdb retains in-frame clones only, with some absent. The sample has some 9,900 clones, around three quarters seen once; the top ten hold around 20%. This entry is derived from a study of CD4+ T cells in melanoma. Points from the study as a whole: A reported correlation linked neoantigen-specific CD4+ T cells to CD8+, macrophage and B cell function. Reportedly, melanoma neoantigen-specific CD4+ T cells showed varied differentiation states.

Germline CDR1 reads LGHNA; CDR2 reads YNFKEQ. The V gene lost 1 base and the J gene lost 4 bases, with 7 bases spanning the gap. This CDR3 comprises 13 residues. This clonotype originated in a human donor with melanoma. The chain combines TRBV4-2 with TRBJ2-5; D call uncertain. The material sequenced was cells from a culture (not recorded whether cultured in vitro). The CDR3 coding sequence is TGTGCCAGCAGCCAAGCCGCTGGAGAGACCCAGTACTTC. It codes for CASSQAAGETQYF.